This T cell receptor (beta chain) was captured by sequencing in a study of blood T cell repertoires in COVID-19. On the study more broadly: Samples came from the United States, Italy and Spain, spanning acute and convalescent COVID-19. PBMCs, B-cell-depleted T cells, or T cells were the source of the cDNA or gDNA that made up the material.

In the authors' methods: By means of reference gene primer amplification, nucleated cell counts were estimated. The method was immunoSEQ multiplex PCR; TCRdb's version includes in-frame clones alone and lacks a portion of them. V, J and clone size are those of that table, while D and trimming were read from the DNA. Here the sample spans about 60,000 clones, 82% being singletons. From germline, CDR1 is KGHSH and CDR2 LQKENI. CDR3 length: 14 residues. The germline V and J ends were trimmed by 6 bases and 4 bases, with 13 bases remaining between them. The TCR comes from a man between 60 and 70 years old with acute or convalescent COVID-19. The chain has TRBV18 and TRBJ1-3, with D possibly TRBD1 on 6 matching bases. Specimen: peripheral blood. The CDR3 here is CASSQQGYGNTIYF. DNA for the CDR3: TGTGCCAGCTCTCAGCAGGGGTACGGAAACACCATATATTTT.